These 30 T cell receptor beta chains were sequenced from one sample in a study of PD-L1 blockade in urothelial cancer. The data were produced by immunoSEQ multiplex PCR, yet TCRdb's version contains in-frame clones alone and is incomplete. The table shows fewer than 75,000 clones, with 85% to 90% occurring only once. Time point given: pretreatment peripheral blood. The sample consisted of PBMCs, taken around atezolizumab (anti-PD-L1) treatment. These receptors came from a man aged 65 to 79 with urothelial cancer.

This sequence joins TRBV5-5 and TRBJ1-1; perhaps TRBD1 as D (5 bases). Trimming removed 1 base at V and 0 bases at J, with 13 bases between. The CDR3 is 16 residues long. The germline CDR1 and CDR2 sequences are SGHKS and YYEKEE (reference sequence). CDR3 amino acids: CASSLRRGLVNTEAFF. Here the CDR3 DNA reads TGTGCCAGCAGCTTGCGACGGGGACTAGTGAACACTGAAGCTTTCTTT. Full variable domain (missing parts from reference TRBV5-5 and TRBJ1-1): DAGVTQSPTHLIKTRGQQVTLRCSPISGHKSVSWYQQVLGQGPQFIFQYYEKEERGRGNFPDRFSARQFPNYSSELNVNALLLGDSALYLCASSLRRGLVNTEAFFGQGTRLTVV.

The DNA for the CDR3 is TGTGCCAGCAGCTTAGAACCTAGCGGGAGGTCCCAGTACTTC. It codes for CASSLEPSGRSQYF. The chain combines TRBV7-2 with TRBJ2-7; TRBD2 agrees at 11 bases. The CDR3 length is 14 residues. Germline V gene data show CDR1 as SGHTA and CDR2 as FQGNSA. The V and J ends lost 1 base and 10 bases, in that order; junction bases with no gene match: 6.

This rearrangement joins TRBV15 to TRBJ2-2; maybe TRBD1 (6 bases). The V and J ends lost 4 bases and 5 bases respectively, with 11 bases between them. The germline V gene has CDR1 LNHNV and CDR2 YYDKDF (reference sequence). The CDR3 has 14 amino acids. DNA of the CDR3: TGTGCCACCAGCATAAACAGGGTAACCGGGGAGCTGTTTTTT. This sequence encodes CATSINRVTGELFF.

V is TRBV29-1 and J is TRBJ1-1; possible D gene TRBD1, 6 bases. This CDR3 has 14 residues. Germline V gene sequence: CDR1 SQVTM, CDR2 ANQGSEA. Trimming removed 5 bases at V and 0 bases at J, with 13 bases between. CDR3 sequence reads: CSVRGNRMNTEAFF. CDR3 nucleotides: TGCAGCGTTAGGGGGAACAGGATGAACACTGAAGCTTTCTTT. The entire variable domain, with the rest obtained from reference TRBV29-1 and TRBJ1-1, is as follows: SAVISQKPSRDICQRGTSLTIQCQVDSQVTMMFWYRQQPGQSLTLIATANQGSEATYESGFVIDKFPISRPNLTFSTLTVSNMSPEDSSIYLCSVRGNRMNTEAFFGQGTRLTVV.

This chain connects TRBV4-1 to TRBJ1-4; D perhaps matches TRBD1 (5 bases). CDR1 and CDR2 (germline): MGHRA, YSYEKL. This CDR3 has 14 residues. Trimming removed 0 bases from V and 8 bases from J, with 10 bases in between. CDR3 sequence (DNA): TGCGCCAGCAGCCAAGAACAGGAGGGCGAAAAACTGTTTTTT. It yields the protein CASSQEQEGEKLFF.

CDR3 DNA sequence: TGCGCCAGCAGCGGCCTGACTAGCGGTAGCACAGATACGCAGTATTTT. It yields the protein CASSGLTSGSTDTQYF. J is TRBJ2-3 and V is TRBV5-1, with 9 bases fitting TRBD2. The J segment lost 0 bases and the V segment lost 4 bases, leaving 6 bases of the junction unmatched. Germline-derived CDR1 and CDR2 are SGHRS and YFSETQ. This CDR3 has 16 amino acids.

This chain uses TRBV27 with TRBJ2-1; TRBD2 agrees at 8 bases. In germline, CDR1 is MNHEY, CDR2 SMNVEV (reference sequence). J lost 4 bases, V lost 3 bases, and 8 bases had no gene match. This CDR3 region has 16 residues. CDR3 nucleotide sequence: TGTGCCAGCAGTTTCGCAACGCGGGAGGTATACAATGAGCAGTTCTTC. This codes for CASSFATREVYNEQFF.

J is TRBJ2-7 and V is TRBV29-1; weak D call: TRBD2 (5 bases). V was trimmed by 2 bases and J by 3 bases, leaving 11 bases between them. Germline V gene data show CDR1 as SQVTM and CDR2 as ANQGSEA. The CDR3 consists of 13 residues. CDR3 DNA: TGCAGCGTTGAAACTATAGCGAACTACGAGCAGTACTTC. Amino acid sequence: CSVETIANYEQYF.

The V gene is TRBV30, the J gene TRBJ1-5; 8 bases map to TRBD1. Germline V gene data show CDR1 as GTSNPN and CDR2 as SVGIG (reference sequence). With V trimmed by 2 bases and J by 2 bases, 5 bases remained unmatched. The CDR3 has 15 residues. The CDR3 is CAWSPKDRGNQPQHF. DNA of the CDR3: TGTGCCTGGAGTCCGAAGGACAGGGGCAATCAGCCCCAGCATTTT.

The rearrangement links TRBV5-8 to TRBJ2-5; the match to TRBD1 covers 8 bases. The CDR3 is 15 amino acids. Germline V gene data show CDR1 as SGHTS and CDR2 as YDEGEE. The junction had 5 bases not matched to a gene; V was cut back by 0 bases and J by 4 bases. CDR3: CASSLDTGGRETQYF. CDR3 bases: TGTGCCAGCAGCTTGGACACAGGGGGGAGAGAGACCCAGTACTTC.

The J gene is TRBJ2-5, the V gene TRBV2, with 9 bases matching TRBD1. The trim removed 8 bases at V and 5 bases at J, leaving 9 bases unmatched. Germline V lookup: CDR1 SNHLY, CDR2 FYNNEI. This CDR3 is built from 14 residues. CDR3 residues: CASLRDREVETQYF. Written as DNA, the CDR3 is TGTGCCAGCTTACGGGACAGGGAGGTCGAGACCCAGTACTTC.

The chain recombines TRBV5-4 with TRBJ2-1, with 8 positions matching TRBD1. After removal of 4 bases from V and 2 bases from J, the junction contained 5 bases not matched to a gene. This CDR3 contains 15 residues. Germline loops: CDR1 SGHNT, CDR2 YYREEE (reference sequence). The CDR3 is CASSLDRGAYNEQFF. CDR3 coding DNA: TGTGCCAGCAGCCTTGACAGGGGAGCCTACAATGAGCAGTTCTTC.

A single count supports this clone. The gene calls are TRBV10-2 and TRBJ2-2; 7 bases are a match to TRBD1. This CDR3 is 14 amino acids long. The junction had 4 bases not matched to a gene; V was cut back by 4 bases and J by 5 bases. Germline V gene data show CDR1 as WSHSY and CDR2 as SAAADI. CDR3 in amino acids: CASSVDRVTGELFF. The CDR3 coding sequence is TGCGCCAGCAGTGTTGACAGGGTGACCGGGGAGCTGTTTTTT.

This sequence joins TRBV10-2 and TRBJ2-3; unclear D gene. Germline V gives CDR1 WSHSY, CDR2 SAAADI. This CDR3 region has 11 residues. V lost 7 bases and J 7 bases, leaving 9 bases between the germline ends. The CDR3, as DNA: TGCGCCAGCACGAATAGTAATACGCAGTATTTT. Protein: CASTNSNTQYF.

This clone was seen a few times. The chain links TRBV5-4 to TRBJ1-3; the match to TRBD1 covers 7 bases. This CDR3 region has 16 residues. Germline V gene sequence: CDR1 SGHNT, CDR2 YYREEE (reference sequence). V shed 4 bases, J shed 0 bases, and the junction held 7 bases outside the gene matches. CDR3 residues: CASSPTQGNSGNTIYF. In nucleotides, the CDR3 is TGTGCCAGCAGCCCGACACAGGGGAACTCTGGAAACACCATATATTTT.

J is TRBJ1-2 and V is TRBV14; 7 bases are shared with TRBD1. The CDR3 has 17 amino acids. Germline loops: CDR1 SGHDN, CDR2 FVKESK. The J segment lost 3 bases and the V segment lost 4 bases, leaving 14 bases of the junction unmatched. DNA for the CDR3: TGTGCCAGCAGCCCCGGGACAGACGCCTGGGGCTACTATGGCTACACCTTC. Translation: CASSPGTDAWGYYGYTF.

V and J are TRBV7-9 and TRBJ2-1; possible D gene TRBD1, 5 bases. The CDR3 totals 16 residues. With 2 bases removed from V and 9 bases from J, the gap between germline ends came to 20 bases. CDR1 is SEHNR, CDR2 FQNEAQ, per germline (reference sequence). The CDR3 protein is CASSLKTQAQGAEQFF. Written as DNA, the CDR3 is TGTGCCAGCAGCTTAAAAACCCAGGCCCAGGGCGCTGAGCAGTTCTTC.

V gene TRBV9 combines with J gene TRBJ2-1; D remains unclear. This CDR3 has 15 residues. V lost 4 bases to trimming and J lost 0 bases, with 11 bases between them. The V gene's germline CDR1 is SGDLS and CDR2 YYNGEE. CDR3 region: CASSPWAASYNEQFF. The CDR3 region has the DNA TGTGCCAGCAGCCCCTGGGCAGCCTCCTACAATGAGCAGTTCTTC.

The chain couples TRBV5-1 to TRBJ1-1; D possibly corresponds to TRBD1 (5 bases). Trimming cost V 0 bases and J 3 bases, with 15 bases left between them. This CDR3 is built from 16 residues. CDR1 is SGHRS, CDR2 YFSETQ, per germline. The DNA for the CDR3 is TGCGCCAGCAGCTTGGGCCGTTCCCTAGGGGACACTGAAGCTTTCTTT. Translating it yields CASSLGRSLGDTEAFF.

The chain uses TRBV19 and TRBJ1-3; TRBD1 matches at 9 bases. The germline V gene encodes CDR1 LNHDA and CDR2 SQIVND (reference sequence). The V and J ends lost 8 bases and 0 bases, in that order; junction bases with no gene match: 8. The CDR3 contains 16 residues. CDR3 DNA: TGTGCCAGTTTTGGACAGGGGACTAACTCTGGAAACACCATATATTTT. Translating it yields CASFGQGTNSGNTIYF.

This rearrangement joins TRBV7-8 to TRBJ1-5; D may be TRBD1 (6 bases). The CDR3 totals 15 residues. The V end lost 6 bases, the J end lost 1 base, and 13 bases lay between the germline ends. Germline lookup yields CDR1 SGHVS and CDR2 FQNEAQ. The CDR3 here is CASSPQGLSNQPQHF. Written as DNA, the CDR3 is TGTGCCAGCAGTCCACAGGGTTTAAGCAATCAGCCCCAGCATTTT.

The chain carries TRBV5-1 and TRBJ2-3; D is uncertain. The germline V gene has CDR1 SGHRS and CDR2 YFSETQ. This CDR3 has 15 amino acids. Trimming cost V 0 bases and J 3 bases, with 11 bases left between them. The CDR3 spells CASSLGSHRTDTQYF. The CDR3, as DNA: TGCGCCAGCAGCTTGGGGTCCCACCGGACAGATACGCAGTATTTT. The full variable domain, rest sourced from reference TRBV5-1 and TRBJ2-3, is KAGVTQTPRYLIKTRGQQVTLSCSPISGHRSVSWYQQTPGQGLQFLFEYFSETQRNKGNFPGRFSGRQFSNSRSEMNVSTLELGDSALYLCASSLGSHRTDTQYFGPGTRLTVL.

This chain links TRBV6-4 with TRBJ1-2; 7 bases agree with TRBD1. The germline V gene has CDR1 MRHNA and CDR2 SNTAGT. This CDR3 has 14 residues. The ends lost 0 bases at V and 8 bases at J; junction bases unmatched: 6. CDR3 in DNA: TGTGCCAGCAGTGACTCCTCCGGGACAGACGGCTACACCTTC. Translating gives CASSDSSGTDGYTF.

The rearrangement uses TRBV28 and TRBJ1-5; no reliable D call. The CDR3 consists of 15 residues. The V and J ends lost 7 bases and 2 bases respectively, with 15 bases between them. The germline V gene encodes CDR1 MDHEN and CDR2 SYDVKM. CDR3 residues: CASIYAGSGNQPQHF. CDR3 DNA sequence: TGTGCCAGCATTTATGCGGGGTCGGGCAATCAGCCCCAGCATTTT. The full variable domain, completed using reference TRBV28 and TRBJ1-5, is DVKVTQSSRYLVKRTGEKVFLECVQDMDHENMFWYRQDPGLGLRLIYFSYDVKMKEKGDIPEGYSVSREKKERFSLILESASTNQTSMYLCASIYAGSGNQPQHFGDGTRLSIL.

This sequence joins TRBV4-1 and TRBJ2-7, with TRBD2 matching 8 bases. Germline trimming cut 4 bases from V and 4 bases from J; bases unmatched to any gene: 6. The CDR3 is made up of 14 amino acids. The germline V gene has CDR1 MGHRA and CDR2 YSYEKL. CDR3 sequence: CASSLQAGAYEQYF. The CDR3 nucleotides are TGCGCCAGCAGCCTACAAGCGGGGGCTTACGAGCAGTACTTC.

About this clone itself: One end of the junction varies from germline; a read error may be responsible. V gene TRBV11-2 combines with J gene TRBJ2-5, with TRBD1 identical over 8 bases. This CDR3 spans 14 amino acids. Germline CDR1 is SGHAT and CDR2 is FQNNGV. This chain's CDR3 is CASSSPQTGVVTDF. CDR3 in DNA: TGTGCCAGCAGCTCCCCCCAGACAGGGGTAGTCACGGACTTC.

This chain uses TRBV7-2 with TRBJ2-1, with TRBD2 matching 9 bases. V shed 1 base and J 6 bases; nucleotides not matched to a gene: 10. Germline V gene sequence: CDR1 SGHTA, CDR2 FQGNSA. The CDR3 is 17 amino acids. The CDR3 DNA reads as TGTGCCAGCAGCTTAGGAGTGGGCGGGAGGGTGGGCAATGAGCAGTTCTTC. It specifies CASSLGVGGRVGNEQFF.

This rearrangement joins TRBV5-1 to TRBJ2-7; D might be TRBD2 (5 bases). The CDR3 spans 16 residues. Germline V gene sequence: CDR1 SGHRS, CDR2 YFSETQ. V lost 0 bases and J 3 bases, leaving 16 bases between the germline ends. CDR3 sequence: CASSLVSARDLYEQYF. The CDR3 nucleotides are TGCGCCAGCAGCTTGGTTTCAGCGAGGGATCTCTACGAGCAGTACTTC.

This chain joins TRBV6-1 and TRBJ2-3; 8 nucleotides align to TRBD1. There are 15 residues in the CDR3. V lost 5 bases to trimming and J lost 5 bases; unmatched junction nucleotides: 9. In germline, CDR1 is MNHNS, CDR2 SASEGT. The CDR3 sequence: CASSLDRGRRDTQYF. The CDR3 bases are TGTGCCAGCAGTCTAGACAGGGGTCGCAGAGATACGCAGTATTTT.

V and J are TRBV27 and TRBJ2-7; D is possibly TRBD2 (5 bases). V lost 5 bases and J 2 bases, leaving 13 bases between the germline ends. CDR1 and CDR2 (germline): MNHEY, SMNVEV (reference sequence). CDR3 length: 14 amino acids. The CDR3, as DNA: TGTGCCAGCAGTCCTGGCGCGAGGGCCTACGAGCAGTACTTC. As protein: CASSPGARAYEQYF.